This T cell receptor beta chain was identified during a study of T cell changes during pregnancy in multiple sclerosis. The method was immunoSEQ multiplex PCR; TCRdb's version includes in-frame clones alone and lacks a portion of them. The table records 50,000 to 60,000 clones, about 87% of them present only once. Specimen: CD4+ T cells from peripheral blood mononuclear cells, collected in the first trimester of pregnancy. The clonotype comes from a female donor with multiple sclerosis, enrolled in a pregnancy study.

CDR3 DNA: TGTGCCAGCAGTACAGGGGGCACGACAGATACGCAGTATTTT. Translation gives CASSTGGTTDTQYF. V and J are TRBV28 and TRBJ2-3; 9 bases agree with TRBD1. Looked up from germline, CDR1 is MDHEN and CDR2 is SYDVKM. The CDR3 is 14 residues long. J gave up 3 bases and V 5 bases, and 3 bases lay outside the gene matches. Full variable domain (rest looked up from reference TRBV28 and TRBJ2-3): DVKVTQSSRYLVKRTGEKVFLECVQDMDHENMFWYRQDPGLGLRLIYFSYDVKMKEKGDIPEGYSVSREKKERFSLILESASTNQTSMYLCASSTGGTTDTQYFGPGTRLTVL.